This T cell receptor beta chain was sequenced during a study of spatial heterogeneity in lung cancer. As for the study in general: Sequencing consistently turned up more beta-chain sequences than alpha-chain sequences. The average appearance count of each unique TCR and UMI combination in raw reads was more than ten.

This clonotype turned up a few times. As yet, its antigen is unknown. Germline-derived CDR1 and CDR2 are MGHRA and YSYEKL. The CDR3 spans 14 residues. The ends were cut back, 1 base at V and 7 bases at J, with 14 bases in the middle. Whole-study results and caveats: Ubiquitous expanded tumor TCRs showed up in blood more at resection than follow-up.

Time point: sample taken at primary tumor resection. Unsorted whole RNA from tumor, nontumor lung or frozen PBMC underwent sequencing. TCR cDNA molecules were tagged individually, and each one carried a unique molecular identifier. TCRdb used MiXCR to reprocess the 5' RACE reads, holding one entry per CDR3 protein. The table has about 92,000 distinct CDR3 sequences, roughly 12% seen once. The chain couples TRBV4-1 to TRBJ2-7, with D tentatively TRBD2 (5 bases). The input for sequencing was PBMCs, taken at surgery. This clonotype was sampled from a male donor with early-stage non-small cell lung cancer. Written as DNA, the CDR3 is TGCGCCAGCAGCCAAGCGGGAACGACTGAGGAGCAGTACTTC. It codes for CASSQAGTTEEQYF.